Sequencing of this TCR beta chain was carried out in a study of patients and donors after allogeneic stem cell transplantation. Each CDR3 protein gets one entry after TCRdb re-called the RT-PCR reads with MiXCR. The repertoire consists of roughly 880,000 distinct CDR3 sequences, with roughly 18% occurring once and the leading ten covering around 6%. V lost 8 bases, J lost 2 bases, and 6 bases lay in between. The CDR3 runs to 11 residues. The germline CDR1 and CDR2 sequences are PRHDT and FYEKMQ (reference sequence). The chain carries TRBV13 and TRBJ2-5; the D is unclear. The clonotype comes from a human donor who was either an allogeneic HSCT recipient or a stem cell or donor lymphocyte infusion donor (not recorded which). It is not recorded whose cells these are; they may come from a transplant donor. Sequences were obtained from blood, either unsorted or a sorted T cell fraction (not recorded which). This chain's CDR3 is CASGPQETQYF. The DNA of the CDR3 is TGTGCCAGCGGGCCTCAAGAGACCCAGTACTTC.